A selection of T cell receptor beta chains follows, all from one sample in a study of radiotherapy plus CTLA-4 blockade in lung cancer. Clones were read by immunoSEQ multiplex PCR, and TCRdb kept only the in-frame ones, dropping some. The sample lists around 43,000 clones; about 75% were seen once. Material: peripheral blood, obtained from a patient treated with radiotherapy plus ipilimumab. Every receptor here comes from a human donor with non-small cell lung cancer who had stable disease on radiotherapy plus ipilimumab. The CDR3 runs from the conserved cysteine through the conserved F or W. A D gene is named only where the DNA matches it firmly. Clone size is not always given. Where it is, it says once, few, many or a class for expanded clones.

v_gene,j_gene,d_gene,abundance,CDR3aa,CDR3nt
TRBV5-4,TRBJ2-3,TRBD2,NA,CASSPGRAGGRTDTQYF,TGTGCCAGCAGCCCCGGTAGGGCGGGGGGGCGAACAGATACGCAGTATTTT
TRBV10-3,TRBJ1-1,NA,few,CAISEQGMNTEAFF,TGTGCCATCAGTGAGCAGGGTATGAACACTGAAGCTTTCTTT
TRBV7-8,TRBJ1-1,NA,NA,CASSFTGGIEAFF,TGTGCCAGCAGCTTCACGGGGGGTATTGAAGCTTTCTTT
TRBV7-9,TRBJ2-7,NA,NA,CASSFSGAGQYF,TGTGCCAGCAGCTTTTCCGGGGCGGGACAGTACTTC
TRBV25-1,TRBJ2-3,NA,NA,CASSDFQGFADTQYF,TGTGCCAGCAGTGACTTTCAGGGGTTTGCAGATACGCAGTATTTT
TRBV11-2,TRBJ2-3,TRBD2,NA,CASSLLAGGSSTDTQYF,TGTGCCAGCAGCTTATTAGCGGGGGGGTCCTCCACAGATACGCAGTATTTT
TRBV4-3,TRBJ1-2,TRBD1,few,CASNPQGTADYGYTF,TGCGCCAGCAACCCACAGGGGACAGCCGACTATGGCTACACCTTC
TRBV5-8,TRBJ2-5,TRBD1,NA,CASNRGQGVETQYF,TGTGCCAGCAACCGGGGACAGGGAGTGGAGACCCAGTACTTC
TRBV5-4,TRBJ1-4,NA,NA,CASSGGLREKLFF,TGTGCCAGCAGCGGGGGACTTCGGGAAAAACTGTTTTTT
TRBV9,TRBJ2-7,NA,NA,CASSATDRAYEQYF,TGTGCCAGCAGCGCGACGGACAGAGCCTACGAGCAGTACTTC
TRBV19,TRBJ1-2,NA,NA,CASSSWSTGNYGYTF,TGTGCCAGTAGTTCCTGGTCTACGGGAAACTATGGCTACACCTTC
TRBV19,TRBJ1-5,NA,NA,CASSATGFVSYQPQHF,TGTGCCAGTAGCGCTACAGGGTTCGTATCCTATCAGCCCCAGCATTTT
TRBV29-1,TRBJ1-1,TRBD1,NA,CSGETGGAGVGTEAFF,TGCAGCGGCGAGACAGGGGGCGCGGGTGTGGGCACTGAAGCTTTCTTT
TRBV10-3,TRBJ2-1,NA,NA,CAISEGALNNEQFF,TGTGCCATCAGTGAGGGGGCACTAAACAATGAGCAGTTCTTC
TRBV18,TRBJ2-7,NA,NA,CASSRDQGDEQYF,TGTGCCAGCTCACGAGACCAGGGTGACGAGCAGTACTTC
TRBV5-4,TRBJ1-1,TRBD1,NA,CASSLEGGGYLTLNTEAFF,TGTGCCAGCAGCTTGGAAGGGGGCGGATACCTAACCTTGAACACTGAAGCTTTCTTT
TRBV10-3,TRBJ2-7,TRBD1,many,CAISEHTGDEQYF,TGTGCCATCAGTGAACATACAGGGGACGAGCAGTACTTC
TRBV11-2,TRBJ1-3,TRBD1,NA,CASSSDRGLRNTIYF,TGTGCCAGCAGCTCGGACAGGGGCTTGAGAAACACCATATATTTT
TRBV30,TRBJ1-4,NA,NA,CAWARSSNEKLFF,TGTGCCTGGGCTCGGTCCTCTAATGAAAAACTGTTTTTT
TRBV5-1,TRBJ2-3,NA,NA,CASSSGSWDINSQGQYF,TGCGCCAGCAGCTCGGGGTCTTGGGACATTAACTCCCAGGGGCAGTATTTT
TRBV7-6,TRBJ2-3,TRBD2,NA,CASSFFASGASTDTQYF,TGTGCCAGCAGCTTTTTTGCTAGCGGGGCAAGCACAGATACGCAGTATTTT
TRBV9,TRBJ2-1,NA,NA,CASSGNRGLKLF,TGTGCCAGCAGTGGAAACAGGGGACTTAAGCTCTTC
TRBV21-1,TRBJ2-5,NA,NA,CASSPTPQETQYF,TGTGCCAGCAGCCCAACCCCCCAGGAGACCCAGTACTTC
TRBV7-8,TRBJ1-1,NA,NA,CASSLLLGPNTEAFF,TGTGCCAGCAGCTTATTGCTGGGGCCCAACACTGAAGCTTTCTTT
TRBV5-1,TRBJ1-4,TRBD1,NA,CASSLGQGGEKLFF,TGCGCCAGCAGCTTGGGGCAGGGGGGTGAAAAACTGTTTTTT
TRBV30,TRBJ2-3,NA,NA,CAWSVARTDTQYF,TGTGCCTGGAGTGTAGCCCGGACAGATACGCAGTATTTT
TRBV5-1,TRBJ2-5,TRBD1,NA,CASSLAGTGGEETQYF,TGCGCCAGCAGCTTGGCCGGGACAGGGGGAGAAGAGACCCAGTACTTC
TRBV11-1,TRBJ2-1,TRBD1,NA,CASSPQGVEQFF,TGTGCCAGCAGCCCACAGGGGGTTGAGCAGTTCTTC
TRBV5-5,TRBJ1-2,NA,few,CASSLVREYGYTF,TGTGCCAGCAGCTTGGTGAGGGAATATGGCTACACCTTC
TRBV29-1,TRBJ2-7,TRBD1,NA,CSVATTGQSYEQYF,TGCAGCGTAGCAACAACGGGACAGTCCTACGAGCAGTACTTC
TRBV7-6,TRBJ2-7,TRBD2,NA,CASSLQAGYEQYF,TGTGCCAGCAGCTTACAAGCGGGGTACGAGCAGTACTTC
TRBV5-1,TRBJ1-2,TRBD1,NA,CASSSRDRTAVNYGYTF,TGCGCCAGCAGCTCCCGGGACAGGACTGCTGTTAACTATGGCTACACCTTC
TRBV30,TRBJ1-2,TRBD1,NA,CAWSTGGGQGIYGYTF,TGTGCCTGGAGTACCGGGGGGGGACAGGGGATCTATGGCTACACCTTC
TRBV11-2,TRBJ2-1,NA,NA,CASSPHSTYNEQFF,TGTGCCAGCAGCCCCCACAGCACCTACAATGAGCAGTTCTTC
TRBV5-1,TRBJ2-1,TRBD2,NA,CASSVGAGGYNEQFF,TGCGCCAGCAGTGTAGGAGCGGGGGGGTACAATGAGCAGTTCTTC
TRBV11-2,TRBJ1-1,NA,once,CASSLDSGYTEAFF,TGTGCCAGCAGCTTAGATTCGGGATACACTGAAGCTTTCTTT
TRBV29-1,TRBJ2-3,TRBD2,NA,CSGGSGDVTDTQYF,TGCAGCGGGGGGAGCGGGGATGTGACAGATACGCAGTATTTT
TRBV28,TRBJ2-3,NA,once,CASSLPSEGWYF,TGTGCCAGCAGTTTACCCTCAGAGGGATGGTATTTT
TRBV11-2,TRBJ2-2,TRBD2,NA,CASSASAGLAENTGELFF,TGTGCCAGCAGCGCCTCCGCGGGACTAGCGGAGAACACCGGGGAGCTGTTTTTT
TRBV5-1,TRBJ1-1,NA,NA,CASSLRGGWTEAFF,TGCGCCAGCAGCTTGAGGGGGGGATGGACTGAAGCTTTCTTT
TRBV11-3,TRBJ1-6,TRBD1,NA,CASSARDRADSPLHF,TGTGCCAGCAGCGCACGGGACAGGGCGGATTCACCCCTCCACTTT
TRBV12-5,TRBJ2-1,TRBD1,NA,CASGLVRGQGMNEQFF,TGTGCTAGTGGTTTGGTACGGGGACAGGGAATGAATGAGCAGTTCTTC
TRBV6-6,TRBJ2-1,TRBD1,NA,CASSYRWTGNNEQFF,TGTGCCAGCAGTTACCGTTGGACAGGGAACAATGAGCAGTTCTTC
TRBV29-1,TRBJ2-3,TRBD2,NA,CSVRRGSSSTDTQYF,TGCAGCGTTCGGCGGGGGAGTAGTAGCACAGATACGCAGTATTTT
TRBV6-6,TRBJ1-5,NA,NA,CASSLRGGPQHF,TGTGCCAGCAGTTTGCGGGGTGGGCCCCAGCATTTT
TRBV2,TRBJ1-2,NA,NA,CALRGDGYTF,TGTGCCTTAAGGGGCGACGGCTACACCTTC
TRBV6-6,TRBJ1-1,NA,NA,CASSSLGGTEAFF,TGTGCCAGCAGTTCCCTCGGGGGCACTGAAGCTTTCTTT
TRBV30,TRBJ2-7,TRBD2,NA,CAWSKGVGGYEQYF,TGTGCCTGGAGTAAAGGGGTCGGGGGGTACGAGCAGTACTTC
TRBV7-2,TRBJ2-7,TRBD2,NA,CASSPGGASGAWEQYF,TGTGCCAGCAGCCCAGGGGGGGCTAGCGGGGCGTGGGAGCAGTACTTC
TRBV14,TRBJ1-2,NA,NA,CASSQGSGRGTFDYGYTF,TGTGCCAGCAGCCAAGGGTCCGGGAGGGGAACATTCGACTATGGCTACACCTTC
TRBV15,TRBJ1-3,NA,NA,CATSRDTGSGNTIYF,TGTGCCACCAGCAGAGATACGGGATCTGGAAACACCATATATTTT
TRBV4-1,TRBJ2-7,NA,once,CASSQRSGTYEQYF,TGCGCCAGCAGCCAACGGTCAGGGACCTACGAGCAGTACTTC
TRBV19,TRBJ2-2,NA,NA,CASSPQVVTGELFF,TGTGCCAGTAGTCCACAGGTGGTCACCGGGGAGCTGTTTTTT
TRBV10-2,TRBJ1-2,NA,few,CASSAAGALVGYTF,TGCGCCAGCAGTGCGGCAGGGGCCTTGGTTGGCTACACCTTC
TRBV19,TRBJ1-1,NA,NA,CASHIDRLNTEAFF,TGTGCCAGTCATATTGACAGATTGAACACTGAAGCTTTCTTT
TRBV14,TRBJ1-6,NA,NA,CASSPTGLTSPLHF,TGTGCCAGCAGCCCCACAGGGTTAACCTCACCCCTCCACTTT
TRBV7-2,TRBJ1-2,NA,NA,CASSLASRSDRYTF,TGTGCCAGCAGCTTAGCCTCACGCAGCGATCGATACACCTTC